This is a list of T cell receptor beta chains from one sample in a study of blood T cells in healthy people across ages. Each CDR3 protein is one row after TCRdb ran MiXCR on the 5' RACE reads. The sample gives about 1,800,000 distinct CDR3 sequences, about 30% of which show up once; more than 6% is in the top ten. Sequenced material: blood. The origin of the receptors is a woman in her thirties in good health. CDR3s include the opening cysteine and the closing phenylalanine or tryptophan. D genes are given only for firm matches. Clone size is not always given. Where it is, it says once, few, many or a class for expanded clones.

d_gene	v_gene	abundance	j_gene	CDR3aa	CDR3nt
TRBD1	TRBV7-3	once	TRBJ2-7	CASSLRGGTGEYEQYF	TGTGCCAGCAGCTTAAGAGGGGGGACAGGTGAATACGAGCAGTACTTC
TRBD1	TRBV7-9	few	TRBJ2-7	CASSFIPGGEQYF	TGTGCCAGCAGCTTTATACCAGGGGGCGAGCAGTACTTC
TRBD1	TRBV5-4	.	TRBJ2-3	CASSPTGSGDTQYF	TGTGCCAGCAGCCCGACAGGGTCAGGCGATACGCAGTATTTT
TRBD1	TRBV12-5	.	TRBJ2-7	CATQRDRGFYEQYF	TGTGCTACCCAGCGGGACAGGGGATTCTACGAGCAGTACTTC
TRBD1	TRBV7-9	.	TRBJ1-1	CASRTEQGKSGEAFF	TGTGCCAGCAGAACAGAACAGGGGAAGTCGGGTGAAGCTTTCTTT
.	TRBV6-1	.	TRBJ1-6	CASSEIGERSPLHF	TGTGCCAGCAGTGAGATAGGAGAGCGTTCACCCCTCCACTTT
.	TRBV27	.	TRBJ1-5	CASSIRGRNQPQHF	TGTGCCAGCAGTATAAGGGGACGCAATCAGCCCCAGCATTTT
.	TRBV27	few	TRBJ2-7	CASSSSSGAVAHYEQYF	TGTGCCAGCAGTTCCAGTAGTGGGGCAGTCGCCCACTACGAGCAGTACTTC
.	TRBV12-3/TRBV12-4	.	TRBJ2-2	CSSFGPGELFF	TGTTCCAGCTTCGGGCCCGGGGAGCTGTTTTTT
.	TRBV15	.	TRBJ1-5	CATSRPGQPQHF	TGTGCCACCAGCAGGCCGGGGCAGCCCCAGCATTTT
.	TRBV10-3	.	TRBJ1-2	CAISSRDRISYGYTF	TGTGCCATCAGTTCCCGGGACCGTATCTCCTATGGCTACACCTTC
.	TRBV6-2/TRBV6-3	.	TRBJ2-1	CASSYEETQFF	TGTGCCAGCAGTTACGAGGAGACCCAGTTCTTC
.	TRBV29-1	few	TRBJ2-3	CSVTRQAADTQYF	TGCAGCGTGACCCGACAGGCAGCAGATACGCAGTATTTT
TRBD2	TRBV5-1	few	TRBJ2-7	CASSLTSGFTYEQYF	TGCGCCAGCAGCCTTACTAGCGGGTTCACCTACGAGCAGTACTTC
TRBD1	TRBV29-1	many	TRBJ2-7	CSVADRALYEQYF	TGCAGCGTAGCCGACAGGGCACTCTACGAGCAGTACTTC
TRBD2	TRBV7-2	many	TRBJ2-1	CASSFLAGNYNEQFF	TGTGCCAGCAGCTTTTTAGCGGGAAACTACAATGAGCAGTTCTTC
.	TRBV5-1	few	TRBJ2-7	CASSFLTGVYYEQYF	TGCGCCAGCAGCTTTCTCACAGGAGTGTACTACGAGCAGTACTTC
TRBD2	TRBV20-1	many	TRBJ2-7	CSASGLAGGLSYEQYF	TGCAGTGCTAGTGGGCTAGCGGGAGGACTTTCCTACGAGCAGTACTTC
.	TRBV2	many	TRBJ2-7	CASSVKPEQYF	TGTGCCAGCAGTGTAAAACCGGAGCAGTACTTC
.	TRBV29-1	few	TRBJ2-1	CSVSRDTEYPLYNEQFF	TGCAGCGTTAGCAGGGACACAGAATACCCCCTTTACAATGAGCAGTTCTTC
.	TRBV20-1	few	TRBJ2-7	CSAKGISYEQYF	TGCAGTGCTAAAGGGATATCCTACGAGCAGTACTTC
.	TRBV27	many	TRBJ1-5	CASSLVEGNQPQHF	TGTGCCAGCAGTTTGGTCGAGGGCAATCAGCCCCAGCATTTT
.	TRBV2	few	TRBJ2-1	CASRAIKEQFF	TGTGCCAGCAGAGCCATCAAGGAGCAGTTCTTC
.	TRBV29-1	many	TRBJ2-7	CSVCELTYEQYF	TGCAGCGTTTGTGAACTAACCTACGAGCAGTACTTC
.	TRBV5-1	.	TRBJ1-2	CASSLESQNYGYTF	TGCGCCAGCAGCTTGGAGTCACAGAACTATGGCTACACCTTC
.	TRBV4-2	once	TRBJ1-1	CASSQVGPNMNTEAFF	TGTGCCAGCAGCCAAGTCGGGCCGAATATGAACACTGAAGCTTTCTTT
TRBD2	TRBV7-2	.	TRBJ2-7	CASSLTSAAEQYF	TGTGCCAGCAGCTTAACTAGCGCCGCCGAGCAGTACTTC
.	TRBV27	many	TRBJ2-7	CASSLDSATYEQYF	TGTGCCAGCAGTTTAGATAGCGCTACCTACGAGCAGTACTTC
.	TRBV3-1	.	TRBJ2-1	CAGSQEGSRNEQFF	TGTGCCGGCAGCCAAGAGGGCAGCAGAAATGAGCAGTTCTTC
.	TRBV5-1	many	TRBJ2-5	CASSLGQSNPQYF	TGCGCCAGCAGCTTGGGTCAGAGCAATCCCCAGTACTTC
.	TRBV28	many	TRBJ2-1	CASRSGLSEQFF	TGTGCCAGCAGGTCAGGGTTAAGTGAGCAGTTCTTC
.	TRBV27	few	TRBJ2-3	CASSFRYGTDTQYF	TGTGCCAGCAGTTTCCGCTATGGCACAGATACGCAGTATTTT
.	TRBV7-9	few	TRBJ2-7	CASRPSGTPLREQYF	TGTGCCAGCAGACCGTCCGGGACACCCTTACGGGAGCAGTACTTC
.	TRBV12-5	many	TRBJ2-1	CASGLVVQGSYNEQFF	TGTGCTAGTGGTTTGGTAGTCCAGGGATCCTACAATGAGCAGTTCTTC
TRBD2	TRBV25-1	few	TRBJ2-1	CASSYSTSGGNEQFF	TGTGCCAGCAGCTACTCAACTAGCGGAGGCAATGAGCAGTTCTTC
.	TRBV12-3/TRBV12-4	many	TRBJ2-3	CASSLARGDTQYF	TGTGCCAGCAGTTTAGCGCGCGGGGATACGCAGTATTTT
.	TRBV5-1	many	TRBJ2-2	CASSLAGGELFF	TGCGCCAGCAGCCTTGCCGGGGGGGAGCTGTTTTTT
.	TRBV29-1	many	TRBJ2-5	CSVDDVGTQETQYF	TGCAGCGTTGATGATGTGGGGACGCAAGAGACCCAGTACTTC
.	TRBV20-1	.	TRBJ2-1	CSASRGGADNEQFF	TGCAGTGCTAGCAGGGGCGGGGCGGACAATGAGCAGTTCTTC
.	TRBV20-1	.	TRBJ2-3	CSARRADTQYF	TGCAGTGCCAGAAGAGCAGATACGCAGTATTTT
.	TRBV21-1	few	TRBJ1-5	CASSPWGRVRQPQHF	TGTGCCAGCAGCCCCTGGGGCAGGGTTCGGCAGCCCCAGCATTTT
TRBD1	TRBV19	.	TRBJ2-7	CASSIAGTGSYEQYF	TGTGCCAGTAGTATAGCCGGGACAGGCTCCTACGAGCAGTACTTC
TRBD1	TRBV6-5	.	TRBJ1-2	CASSPTGTADGYTF	TGTGCCAGCAGCCCCACCGGGACAGCGGATGGCTACACCTTC
.	TRBV5-1	few	TRBJ2-7	CASRPSRDNAYEQYF	TGCGCCAGCCGACCCTCCCGGGACAATGCTTACGAGCAGTACTTC
.	TRBV5-1	.	TRBJ1-2	CASSLSSGSYGYTF	TGCGCCAGCAGCTTGAGTAGCGGCTCCTATGGCTACACCTTC
.	TRBV12-3/TRBV12-4	.	TRBJ2-1	CASSSVRSEQFF	TGTGCCAGCAGTTCTGTGCGGAGCGAGCAGTTCTTC
TRBD1	TRBV7-7	few	TRBJ2-1	CASSPDRGYSRFF	TGTGCCAGCAGCCCCGACAGGGGATATAGTCGGTTCTTC
.	TRBV6-5	few	TRBJ2-4	CTSSYSADQAKNIQYF	TGTACCAGCAGTTACTCGGCGGACCAGGCCAAAAACATTCAGTACTTC
.	TRBV12-3/TRBV12-4	many	TRBJ2-1	CASTPGTKDEQFF	TGTGCCAGCACTCCCGGAACGAAGGATGAGCAGTTCTTC
.	TRBV4-2	few	TRBJ1-2	CASSQTRDYGYTF	TGTGCCAGCAGCCAAACCAGGGACTATGGCTACACCTTC
TRBD1	TRBV6-2/TRBV6-3	.	TRBJ2-7	CASSYAGGQGITYEQYF	TGTGCCAGCAGTTACGCTGGGGGACAGGGGATCACCTACGAGCAGTACTTC
TRBD2	TRBV10-3	few	TRBJ2-4	CAIGESPGRVQYF	TGTGCCATCGGTGAGTCCCCTGGGAGGGTTCAGTACTTC
.	TRBV6-6	.	TRBJ1-1	CASSSAGTYTEAFF	TGTGCCAGCAGTTCGGCAGGAACGTACACTGAAGCTTTCTTT
TRBD2	TRBV5-1	.	TRBJ2-7	CASSSSGRAGDEQYF	TGCGCCAGCAGCTCAAGCGGGAGGGCCGGGGACGAGCAGTACTTC
.	TRBV5-1	.	TRBJ1-5	CASSLEPASNQPQHF	TGCGCCAGCAGCTTGGAGCCGGCTAGCAATCAGCCCCAGCATTTT
.	TRBV9	.	TRBJ1-2	CASSVEPRQSDNYGYTF	TGTGCCAGCAGCGTAGAGCCCCGACAGTCAGATAACTATGGCTACACCTTC